This T cell receptor beta chain was found in a study of blood T cell repertoires in COVID-19. In the study overall: Sites in the United States, Italy and Spain provided acute and convalescent COVID-19 samples. The analysed material was cDNA or gDNA that came from T cells, B-cell-depleted T cells, or PBMCs.

Per the authors' pipeline: The assay estimated nucleated cells by amplifying reference gene primers. Assay: immunoSEQ multiplex PCR; the TCRdb copy retains only in-frame clones and omits some. V and J calls plus clone size are reproduced from that table; the DNA served to infer D and trimming. Among more than 100,000 clones, over 70% were seen once, and the ten largest hold under 3%. Sequenced material: peripheral blood. The receptor's source is a man in his sixties or seventies with acute or convalescent COVID-19.

In DNA form, the CDR3 reads TGTGCCAGCAGTTACCCAACCGGGACAGGGGATGTCGGCTACACCTTC. It codes for CASSYPTGTGDVGYTF. This sequence joins TRBV6-5 and TRBJ1-2, with TRBD1 matching over 10 bases. This CDR3 is built from 16 residues. Germline values: CDR1 MNHEY, CDR2 SVGAGI. With 2 bases clipped from V and 8 bases from J, the junction kept 11 bases outside the gene matches.